These T cell receptor beta chains were read from a single sample in a study of cytotoxic CD8 clonotypes in ibrutinib-treated CLL. TCRdb's copy holds only in-frame clones and misses some; the assay was immunoSEQ multiplex PCR. The data contain some 200,000 clones, 70% of them seen just once; the ten biggest clones take up roughly 5.9%. Sequences were derived from PBMCs, sampled after 12 months of ibrutinib treatment. These receptor sequences come from a human donor with chronic lymphocytic leukemia. The CDR3 runs from the conserved cysteine through the conserved F or W. A D gene is named only where the DNA matches it firmly. Size values are once, few and many counts, or a class for expanded clones, and some rows have none.

d_call,v_call,j_call,clone_size,cdr3_nt,cdr3_aa
TRBD1,TRBV30,TRBJ2-2,.,TGTGCCTGGAGTGTGGCGGCAGGGGGCGGGGAGCTGTTTTTT,CAWSVAAGGGELFF
.,TRBV29-1,TRBJ2-3,.,TGCAGCGCACGCGGGACACCGTCCAATACGCAGTATTTT,CSARGTPSNTQYF
TRBD2,TRBV7-2,TRBJ2-7,.,TGTGCCAGCAGCCCGTTAGCGGGAGCCTTCTACGAGCAGTACTTC,CASSPLAGAFYEQYF
.,TRBV5-4,TRBJ2-7,once,TGTGCCAGCAGCTTGAATACCTACGAGCAGTACTTC,CASSLNTYEQYF
TRBD1,TRBV18,TRBJ1-2,.,TGTGCCAGCTCACAGCCGGGACAGGGGGTCTATGGCTACACCTTC,CASSQPGQGVYGYTF
TRBD1,TRBV7-3,TRBJ2-7,.,TGTGCCAGCAGCTTAACAATCGGGACAGAAACCTACGAGCAGTACTTC,CASSLTIGTETYEQYF
TRBD1,TRBV7-9,TRBJ1-1,once,TGTGCCAGCAGCTCCGACAGGGGCCCCTCTGAAGCTTTCTTT,CASSSDRGPSEAFF
TRBD1,TRBV28,TRBJ2-1,.,TGTGCCAGCAGTTATCCGGGACAGACGTACAATGAGCAGTTCTTC,CASSYPGQTYNEQFF
.,TRBV28,TRBJ1-1,.,TGTGCCAGCAGTCAAGCACGCGAAGCTTTCTTT,CASSQAREAFF
.,TRBV2,TRBJ2-5,few,TGTGCCAGCAATTACCAGGGAGAGACCCAGTACTTC,CASNYQGETQYF
.,TRBV5-6,TRBJ2-7,few,TGTGCCAGCAGCCTGGGACGGGGGCCCCTAATCGAGCAGTACTTC,CASSLGRGPLIEQYF
.,TRBV4-1,TRBJ1-6,few,TGCGCCAGCAGGCTAACGGGGGAAGAATCACCCCTCCACTTT,CASRLTGEESPLHF
.,TRBV19,TRBJ1-1,.,TGTGCCGCTGGGTCAGGGAGAATTTTTAAGAACACTGAAGCTTTCTTT,CAAGSGRIFKNTEAFF
.,TRBV28,TRBJ2-1,.,TGTGCCAGCAGTTACAATGAGCAGTTCTTC,CASSYNEQFF
TRBD1,TRBV6-1,TRBJ1-2,.,TGTGCCAGCAGCTACGCCGGGACAGGGATTTATGGCTACACCTTC,CASSYAGTGIYGYTF
.,TRBV27,TRBJ1-2,.,TGTGCCAGCACCACCGGGGGTCGGGGTTATGGCTACACCTTC,CASTTGGRGYGYTF
.,TRBV27,TRBJ1-5,few,TGTGCCAGCAGTTTATGGGGGTGGGAAAGCAATCAGCCCCAGCATTTT,CASSLWGWESNQPQHF
TRBD2,TRBV7-3,TRBJ2-5,.,TGTGCCAGCAGCTCGGGGACTAGCGGGAGTAGAAAGACCCAGTACTTC,CASSSGTSGSRKTQYF
.,TRBV10-3,TRBJ1-6,.,TGTGCCATCAGTGGCAACGCTAATTCACCCCTCCACTTT,CAISGNANSPLHF
.,TRBV30,TRBJ1-5,.,TGTGCCTGGGGCATTTTCCAGGGGAATCAGCCCCAGCATTTT,CAWGIFQGNQPQHF
TRBD1,TRBV4-3,TRBJ1-2,.,TGCGCCAGCAGCCAAGTGGGTTTACAGGGGGTTAACTATGGCTACACCTTC,CASSQVGLQGVNYGYTF
.,TRBV27,TRBJ2-7,.,TGTGCCAGCAGTACTCTCCCACGCTACGAGCAGTACTTC,CASSTLPRYEQYF
.,TRBV7-8,TRBJ1-2,many,TGTGCCAGCAGCTTAGACGGACAGATAGCTAACTATGGCTACACCTTC,CASSLDGQIANYGYTF
TRBD2,TRBV30,TRBJ2-2,.,TGTGCCTGCCGACTAGCGGGGCGGGTGAACACCGGGGAGCTGTTTTTT,CACRLAGRVNTGELFF
.,TRBV5-1,TRBJ1-6,.,TGCGCCAGCAGCTTCCAGACGGAAATTAATTCACCCCTCCACTTT,CASSFQTEINSPLHF
.,TRBV28,TRBJ1-2,.,TGTGCCAGCAGTTTACCCTATGGCTACACCTTC,CASSLPYGYTF
TRBD2,TRBV5-1,TRBJ2-1,.,TGCGCCAGCAGCTACACAAACCAGCGGGACTACAATGAGCAGTTCTTC,CASSYTNQRDYNEQFF
.,TRBV5-1,TRBJ1-6,once,TGCGCCAGCAAAGGGGACCAGGTTGATAATTCACCCCTCCACTTT,CASKGDQVDNSPLHF
.,TRBV6-6,TRBJ2-5,.,TGTGCCAGCAGAGCGGGACAGTCGCGTGAGACCCAGTACTTC,CASRAGQSRETQYF
TRBD1,TRBV11-3,TRBJ2-1,few,TGTGCCAGCAGCTTAGGGCCAGGGGGCTCCTACAATGAGCAGTTCTTC,CASSLGPGGSYNEQFF
.,TRBV5-6,TRBJ1-5,.,TGTGCCAGGAAGGACGGGGATAGCAATCAGCCCCAGCATTTT,CARKDGDSNQPQHF
.,TRBV9,TRBJ1-1,.,TGTGCCAGCAGCGTAAGGGGTGGAACTGAAGCTTTCTTT,CASSVRGGTEAFF
.,TRBV29-1,TRBJ2-7,.,TGCAGCGTTGCCAGCGCCTACGAGCAGTACTTC,CSVASAYEQYF
TRBD2,TRBV5-4,TRBJ2-7,.,TGTGCCAGCAGCTTGTCTAGCGGAGCCTACGAGCAGTACTTC,CASSLSSGAYEQYF
.,TRBV7-2,TRBJ2-7,.,TGTGCCAGCAGCTTACAGGTTACAGCAGGGGAGCAGTACTTC,CASSLQVTAGEQYF
TRBD1,TRBV9,TRBJ1-1,.,TGTGCCAGCAGCGCCTCTAGGACAGGGGTAACTGAAGCTTTCTTT,CASSASRTGVTEAFF
TRBD2,TRBV29-1,TRBJ2-3,.,TGCAGCGCCCCGACTAGCCTGGAAACAGATACGCAGTATTTT,CSAPTSLETDTQYF
.,TRBV18,TRBJ1-5,few,TGTGCCAGCCAAGCAGGCTCCAATCAGCCCCAGCATTTT,CASQAGSNQPQHF
TRBD1,TRBV19,TRBJ1-1,.,TGTGCCACCTTACCAGGACAGGCGAACACTGAAGCTTTCTTT,CATLPGQANTEAFF
TRBD1,TRBV6-6,TRBJ2-1,.,TGTGCCAGCAGCCCGGCAGGGGGTACGGATGAGCAGTTCTTC,CASSPAGGTDEQFF
.,TRBV15,TRBJ1-5,.,TGTGCCACCAGCAGGTACCCTTCGAGCAGCAATCAGCCCCAGCATTTT,CATSRYPSSSNQPQHF